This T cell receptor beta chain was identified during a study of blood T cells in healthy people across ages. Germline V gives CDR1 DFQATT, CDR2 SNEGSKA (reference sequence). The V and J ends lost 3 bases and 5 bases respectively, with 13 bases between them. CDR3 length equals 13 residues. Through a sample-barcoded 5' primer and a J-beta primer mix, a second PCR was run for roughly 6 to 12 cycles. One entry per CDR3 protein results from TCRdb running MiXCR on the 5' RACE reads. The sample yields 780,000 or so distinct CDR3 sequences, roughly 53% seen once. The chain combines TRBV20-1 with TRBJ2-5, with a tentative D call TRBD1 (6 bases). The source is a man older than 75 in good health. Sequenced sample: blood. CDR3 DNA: TGCAGTGCTAGGGGGGCGAGCTGGGAGACCCAGTACTTC. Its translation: CSARGASWETQYF.